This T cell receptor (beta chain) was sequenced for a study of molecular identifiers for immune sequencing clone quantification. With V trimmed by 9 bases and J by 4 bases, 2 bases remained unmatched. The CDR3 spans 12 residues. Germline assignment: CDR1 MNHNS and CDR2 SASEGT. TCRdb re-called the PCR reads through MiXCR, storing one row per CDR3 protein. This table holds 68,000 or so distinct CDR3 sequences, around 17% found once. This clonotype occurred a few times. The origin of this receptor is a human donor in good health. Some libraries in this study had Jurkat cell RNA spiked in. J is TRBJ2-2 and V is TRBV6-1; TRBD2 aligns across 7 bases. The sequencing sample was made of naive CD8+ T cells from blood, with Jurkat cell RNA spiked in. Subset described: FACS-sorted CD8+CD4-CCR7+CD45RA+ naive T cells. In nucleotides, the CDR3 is TGTGCCAGGCGGGAGTCCACCGGGGAGCTGTTTTTT. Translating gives CARRESTGELFF.